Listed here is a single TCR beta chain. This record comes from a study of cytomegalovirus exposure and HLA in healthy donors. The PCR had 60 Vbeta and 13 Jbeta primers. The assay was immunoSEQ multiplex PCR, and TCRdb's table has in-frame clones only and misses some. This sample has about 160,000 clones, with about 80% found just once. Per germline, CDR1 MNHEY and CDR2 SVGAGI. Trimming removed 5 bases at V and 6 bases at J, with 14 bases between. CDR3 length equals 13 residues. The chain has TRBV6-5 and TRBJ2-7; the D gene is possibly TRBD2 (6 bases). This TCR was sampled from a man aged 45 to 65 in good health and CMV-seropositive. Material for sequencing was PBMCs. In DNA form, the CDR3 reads TGTGCCAGCAGTGCCGGGACTCCTCCCGAGCAGTACTTC. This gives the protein CASSAGTPPEQYF.